The T cell receptor beta chain under discussion was sequenced for a study of T cell changes during pregnancy in multiple sclerosis. Germline V CDR1 and CDR2: GTSNPN, SVGIG (reference sequence). Trimming cost V 7 bases and J 5 bases, with 24 bases left between them. The CDR3 loop spans 15 amino acids. The assay was immunoSEQ multiplex PCR, and TCRdb's table has in-frame clones only and misses some. The sample lists about 74,000 clones, just under 95% occurring once. The genes are TRBV30 and TRBJ2-7; D may be TRBD2 (6 bases). This clonotype originated in a female donor in good health, enrolled as a control in a pregnancy study. Source: peripheral blood, taken after pregnancy. As DNA, the CDR3 is TGTGCCTCCCAAGGTATCCCACCAACGGGGGACGAGCAGTACTTC. Translated: CASQGIPPTGDEQYF.